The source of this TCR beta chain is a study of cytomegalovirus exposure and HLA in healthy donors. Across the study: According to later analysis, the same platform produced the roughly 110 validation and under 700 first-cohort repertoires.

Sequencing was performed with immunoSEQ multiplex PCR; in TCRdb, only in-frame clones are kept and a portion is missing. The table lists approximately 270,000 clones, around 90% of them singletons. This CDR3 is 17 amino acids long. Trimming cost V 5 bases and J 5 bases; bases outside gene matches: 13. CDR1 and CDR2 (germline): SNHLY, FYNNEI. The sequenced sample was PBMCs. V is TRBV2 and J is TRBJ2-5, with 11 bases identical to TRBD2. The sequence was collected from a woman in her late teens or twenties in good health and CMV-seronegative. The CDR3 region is CASSSVAGGNLGETQYF. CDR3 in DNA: TGTGCCAGCAGTAGCGTAGCGGGGGGGAATTTAGGGGAGACCCAGTACTTC.